This entry features one T cell receptor (beta chain) sequence. Its target is not known. Deletions cut 2 bases from V and 1 base from J, with 8 bases between. Germline-derived CDR1 and CDR2 are SNHLY and FYNNEI. The CDR3 runs 14 residues. The sample is drawn from a study of PD-1 blockade in mismatch repair-deficient tumors. Whole-study findings and limits: Tumor-resident clones, often undetectable pretreatment in blood, expanded then contracted after pembrolizumab.

Generated by immunoSEQ multiplex PCR, the TCRdb table keeps only in-frame clones and is missing some. Among tens of thousands of clones listed, over 70% were seen once. Mismatch repair deficiency was confirmed in all patients, by PCR or immunohistochemistry. A few pembrolizumab responders had their TCRs sequenced. The TCR comes from an adult with mismatch repair-deficient cancer. V usage is TRBV2 and J usage is TRBJ2-5; unclear D gene. The source material was peripheral blood, sampled 12 weeks after starting pembrolizumab. The CDR3 DNA reads TGTGCCAGCAGTGAAAGGCTAGGCCAAGAGACCCAGTACTTC. This translates into CASSERLGQETQYF.